This section outlines one T cell receptor beta chain sequence together with its context. In the PCR, 60 Vbeta and 13 Jbeta primers were used. Produced via immunoSEQ multiplex PCR; TCRdb's table is partial and in-frame only. The table lists approximately 150,000 clones, approximately 79% of them singletons. The data were taken from a study of cytomegalovirus exposure and HLA in healthy donors. CDR1 SEHNR and CDR2 FQNEAQ come from the germline V gene (reference sequence). J lost 4 bases, V lost 11 bases, and 5 bases had no gene match. The CDR3 loop spans 12 amino acids. The sequenced material came from PBMCs. This TCR was recovered from a man in his 60s in good health and CMV-seronegative. The genes are TRBV7-9 and TRBJ2-7, with TRBD1 matching over 10 bases. The CDR3 region is CAGGQGEYEQYF. DNA of the CDR3: TGTGCCGGTGGACAGGGGGAATACGAGCAGTACTTC.